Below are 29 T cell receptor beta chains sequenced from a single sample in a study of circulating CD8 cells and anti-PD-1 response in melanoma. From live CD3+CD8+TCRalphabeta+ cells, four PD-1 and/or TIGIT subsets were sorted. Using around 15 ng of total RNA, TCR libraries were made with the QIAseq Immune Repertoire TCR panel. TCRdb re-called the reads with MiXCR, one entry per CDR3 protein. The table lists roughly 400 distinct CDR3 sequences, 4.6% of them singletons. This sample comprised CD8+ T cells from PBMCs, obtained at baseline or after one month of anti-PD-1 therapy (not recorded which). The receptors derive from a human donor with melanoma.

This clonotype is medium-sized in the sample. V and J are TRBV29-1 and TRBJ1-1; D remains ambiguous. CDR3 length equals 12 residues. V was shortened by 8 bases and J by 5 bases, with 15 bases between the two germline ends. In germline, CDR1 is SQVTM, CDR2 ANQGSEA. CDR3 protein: CSMDALGTEAFF. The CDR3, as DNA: TGCAGCATGGACGCTCTGGGTACTGAAGCTTTCTTT. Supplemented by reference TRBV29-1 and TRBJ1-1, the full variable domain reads SAVISQKPSRDICQRGTSLTIQCQVDSQVTMMFWYRQQPGQSLTLIATANQGSEATYESGFVIDKFPISRPNLTFSTLTVSNMSPEDSSIYLCSMDALGTEAFFGQGTRLTVV.

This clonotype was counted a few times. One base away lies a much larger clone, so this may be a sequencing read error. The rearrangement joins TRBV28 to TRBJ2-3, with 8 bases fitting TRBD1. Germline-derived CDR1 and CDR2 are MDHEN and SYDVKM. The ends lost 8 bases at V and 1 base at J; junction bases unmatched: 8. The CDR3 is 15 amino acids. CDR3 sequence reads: CASASPGQGTDTQYF. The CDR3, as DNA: TGTGCCAGCGCTTCCCCGGGACAGGGCACAGATACGCAGTATTTT.

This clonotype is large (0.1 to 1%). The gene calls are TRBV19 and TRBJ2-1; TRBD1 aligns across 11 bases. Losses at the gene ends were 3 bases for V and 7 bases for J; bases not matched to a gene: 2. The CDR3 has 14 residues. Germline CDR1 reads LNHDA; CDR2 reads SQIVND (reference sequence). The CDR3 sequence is CASSMDRGLNEQFF. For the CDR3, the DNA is TGTGCCAGTAGTATGGACAGGGGGCTGAATGAGCAGTTCTTC.

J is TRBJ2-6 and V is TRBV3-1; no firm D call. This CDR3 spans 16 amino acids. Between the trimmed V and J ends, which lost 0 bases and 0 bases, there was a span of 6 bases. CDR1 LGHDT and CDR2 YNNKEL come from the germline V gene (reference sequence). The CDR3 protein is CASSQDGNSGANVLTF. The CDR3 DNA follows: TGTGCCAGCAGCCAAGATGGTAACTCTGGGGCCAACGTCCTGACTTTC.

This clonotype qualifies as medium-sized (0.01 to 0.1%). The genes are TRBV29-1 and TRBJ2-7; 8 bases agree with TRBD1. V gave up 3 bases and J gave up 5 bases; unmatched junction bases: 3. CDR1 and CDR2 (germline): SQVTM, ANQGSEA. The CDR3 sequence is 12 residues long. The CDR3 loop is CSVEDRADEQYF. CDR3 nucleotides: TGCAGCGTTGAGGACAGGGCCGACGAGCAGTACTTC.

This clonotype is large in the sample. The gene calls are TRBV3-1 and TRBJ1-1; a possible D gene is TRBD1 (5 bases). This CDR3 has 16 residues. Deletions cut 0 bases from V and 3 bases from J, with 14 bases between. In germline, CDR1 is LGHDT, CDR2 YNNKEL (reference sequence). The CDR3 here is CASSQDLRGRDTEAFF. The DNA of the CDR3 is TGTGCCAGCAGCCAAGACCTGCGGGGCAGGGACACTGAAGCTTTCTTT.

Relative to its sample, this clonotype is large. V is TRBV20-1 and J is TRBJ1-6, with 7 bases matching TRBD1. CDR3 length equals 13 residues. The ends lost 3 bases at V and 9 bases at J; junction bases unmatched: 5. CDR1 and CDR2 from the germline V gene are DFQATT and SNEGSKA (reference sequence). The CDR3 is CSASQGESSPLHF. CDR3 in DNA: TGCAGTGCTAGCCAGGGGGAAAGTTCACCCCTCCACTTT.

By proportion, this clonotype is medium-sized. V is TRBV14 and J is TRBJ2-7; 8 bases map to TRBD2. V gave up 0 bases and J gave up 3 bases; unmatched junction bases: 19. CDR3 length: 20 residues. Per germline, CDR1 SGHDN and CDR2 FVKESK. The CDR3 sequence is CASSQDDVGLASTTYYEQYF. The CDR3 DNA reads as TGTGCCAGCAGCCAAGATGATGTAGGACTAGCCTCCACCACTTACTACGAGCAGTACTTC.

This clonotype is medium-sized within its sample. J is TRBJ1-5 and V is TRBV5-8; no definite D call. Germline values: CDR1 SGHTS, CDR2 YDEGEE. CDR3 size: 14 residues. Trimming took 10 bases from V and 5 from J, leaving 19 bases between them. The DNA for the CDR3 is TGTGCCTCCTGGTCCCGATTGGCCGATCAGCCCCAGCATTTT. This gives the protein CASWSRLADQPQHF.

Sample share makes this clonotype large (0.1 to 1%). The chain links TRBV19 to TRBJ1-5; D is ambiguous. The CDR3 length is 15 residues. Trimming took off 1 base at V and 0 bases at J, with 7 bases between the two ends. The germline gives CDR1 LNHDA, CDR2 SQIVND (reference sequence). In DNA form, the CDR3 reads TGTGCCAGTAGTATAGGAGCTTATAGCAATCAGCCCCAGCATTTT. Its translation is CASSIGAYSNQPQHF.

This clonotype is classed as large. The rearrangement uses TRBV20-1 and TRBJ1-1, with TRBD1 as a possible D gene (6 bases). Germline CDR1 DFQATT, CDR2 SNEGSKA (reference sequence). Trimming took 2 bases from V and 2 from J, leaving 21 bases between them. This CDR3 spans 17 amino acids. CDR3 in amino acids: CSARTWIRQEINTEAFF. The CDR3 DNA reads TGCAGTGCTAGAACCTGGATCCGACAGGAGATTAACACTGAAGCTTTCTTT.

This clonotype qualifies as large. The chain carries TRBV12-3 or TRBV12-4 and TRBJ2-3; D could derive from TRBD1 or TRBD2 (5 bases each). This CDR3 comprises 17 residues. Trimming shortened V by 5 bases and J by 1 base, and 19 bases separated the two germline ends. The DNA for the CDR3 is TGTGCCAGCAGTAGTATCGGGGCCAGTTGGGGCACAGATACGCAGTATTTT. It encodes CASSSIGASWGTDTQYF.

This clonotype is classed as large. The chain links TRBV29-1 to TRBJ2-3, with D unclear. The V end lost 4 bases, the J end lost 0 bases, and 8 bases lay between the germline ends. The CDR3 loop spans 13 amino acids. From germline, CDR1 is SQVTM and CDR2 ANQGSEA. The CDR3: CSVVKGSTDTQYF. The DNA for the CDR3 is TGCAGCGTTGTAAAGGGTAGCACAGATACGCAGTATTTT.

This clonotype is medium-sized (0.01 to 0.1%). In DNA form, the CDR3 reads TGTGCCAGTAGTCCTTCTAGCGGGGGCGAGCAGTACTTC. Its protein product is CASSPSSGGEQYF. This chain connects TRBV19 to TRBJ2-7, with 10 bases lining up with TRBD2. This CDR3 contains 13 residues. Germline V gives CDR1 LNHDA, CDR2 SQIVND (reference sequence). The trim removed 5 bases at V and 6 bases at J, leaving 4 bases unmatched. The variable domain in full, completed from reference TRBV19 and TRBJ2-7, reads DGGITQSPKYLFRKEGQNVTLSCEQNLNHDAMYWYRQDPGQGLRLIYYSQIVNDFQKGDIAEGYSVSREKKESFPLTVTSAQKNPTAFYLCASSPSSGGEQYFGPGTRLTVT.

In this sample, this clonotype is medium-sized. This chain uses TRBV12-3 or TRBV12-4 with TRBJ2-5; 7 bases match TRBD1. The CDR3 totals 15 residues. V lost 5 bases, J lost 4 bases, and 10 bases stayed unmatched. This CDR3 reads CASSPLTGLGETQYF. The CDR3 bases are TGTGCCAGCAGTCCCCTGACAGGGTTAGGAGAGACCCAGTACTTC.

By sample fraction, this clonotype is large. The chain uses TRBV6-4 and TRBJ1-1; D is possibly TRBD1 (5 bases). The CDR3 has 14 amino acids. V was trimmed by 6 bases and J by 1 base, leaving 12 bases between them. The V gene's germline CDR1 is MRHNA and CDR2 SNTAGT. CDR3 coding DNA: TGTGCCAGCAGCCCGGGACGGGAGAACACTGAAGCTTTCTTT. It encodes CASSPGRENTEAFF.

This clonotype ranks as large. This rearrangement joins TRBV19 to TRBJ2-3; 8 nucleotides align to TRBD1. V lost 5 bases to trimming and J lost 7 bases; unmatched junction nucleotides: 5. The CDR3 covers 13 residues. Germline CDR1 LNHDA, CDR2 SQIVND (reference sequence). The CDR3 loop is CASSVTGANTQYF. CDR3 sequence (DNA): TGTGCCAGTAGTGTGACAGGGGCAAATACGCAGTATTTT.

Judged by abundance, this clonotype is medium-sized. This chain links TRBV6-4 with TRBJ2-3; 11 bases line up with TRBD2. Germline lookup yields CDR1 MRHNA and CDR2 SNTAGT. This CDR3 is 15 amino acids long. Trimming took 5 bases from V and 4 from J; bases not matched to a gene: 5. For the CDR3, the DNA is TGTGCCAGCAGTCCAACTAGCGGGGGACCAGATACGCAGTATTTT. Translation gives CASSPTSGGPDTQYF.

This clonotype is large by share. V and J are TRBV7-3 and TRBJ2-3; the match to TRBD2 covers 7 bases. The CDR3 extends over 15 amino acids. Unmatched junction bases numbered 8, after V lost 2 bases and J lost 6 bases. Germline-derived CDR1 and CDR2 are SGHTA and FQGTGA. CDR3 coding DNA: TGTGCCAGCAGCTTAGGACTAGTGGTTAAGGATACGCAGTATTTT. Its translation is CASSLGLVVKDTQYF.

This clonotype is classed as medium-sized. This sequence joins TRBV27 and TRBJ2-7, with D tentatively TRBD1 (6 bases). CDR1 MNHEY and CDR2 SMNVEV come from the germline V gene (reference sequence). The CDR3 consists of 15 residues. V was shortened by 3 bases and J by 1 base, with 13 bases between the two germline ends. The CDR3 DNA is TGTGCCAGCAGTTTTCGGAAAGGGGGATCCTACGAGCAGTACTTC. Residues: CASSFRKGGSYEQYF.

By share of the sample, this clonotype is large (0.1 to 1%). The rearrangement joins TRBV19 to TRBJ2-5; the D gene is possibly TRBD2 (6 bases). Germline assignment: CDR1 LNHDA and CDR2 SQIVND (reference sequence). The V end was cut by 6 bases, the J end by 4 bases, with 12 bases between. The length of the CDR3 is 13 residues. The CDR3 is CASRSAGTETQYF. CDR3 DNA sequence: TGTGCCAGTAGATCGGCGGGGACAGAGACCCAGTACTTC.

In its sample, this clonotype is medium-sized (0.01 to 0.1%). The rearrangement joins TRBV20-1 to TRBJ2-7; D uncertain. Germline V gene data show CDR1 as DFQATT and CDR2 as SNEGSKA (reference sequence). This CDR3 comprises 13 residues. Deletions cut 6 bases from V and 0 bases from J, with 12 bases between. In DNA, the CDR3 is TGCAGTGCGTTGTGGATTAGCTCCTACGAGCAGTACTTC. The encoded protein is CSALWISSYEQYF.

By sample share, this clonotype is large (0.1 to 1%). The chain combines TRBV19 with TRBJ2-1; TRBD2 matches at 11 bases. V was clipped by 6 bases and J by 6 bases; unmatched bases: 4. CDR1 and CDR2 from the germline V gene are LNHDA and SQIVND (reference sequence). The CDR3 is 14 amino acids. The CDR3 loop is CASSPLAGVNEQFF. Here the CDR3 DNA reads TGTGCCAGTAGCCCACTAGCGGGAGTCAATGAGCAGTTCTTC.

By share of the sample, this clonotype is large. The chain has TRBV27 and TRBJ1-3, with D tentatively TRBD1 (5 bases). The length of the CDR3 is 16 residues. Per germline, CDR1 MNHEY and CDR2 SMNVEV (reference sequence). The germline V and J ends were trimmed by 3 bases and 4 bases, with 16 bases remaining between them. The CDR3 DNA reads TGTGCCAGCAGTTTGTCAGGGCGCCCGGGGGGAAACACCATATATTTT. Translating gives CASSLSGRPGGNTIYF.

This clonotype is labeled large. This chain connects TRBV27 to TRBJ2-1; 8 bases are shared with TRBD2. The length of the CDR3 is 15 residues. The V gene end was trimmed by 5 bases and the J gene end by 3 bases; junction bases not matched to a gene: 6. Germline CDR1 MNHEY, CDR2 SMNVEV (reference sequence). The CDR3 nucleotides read TGTGCCAGCAGTCAAAGTAGCGGGAACTACAATGAGCAGTTCTTC. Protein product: CASSQSSGNYNEQFF.

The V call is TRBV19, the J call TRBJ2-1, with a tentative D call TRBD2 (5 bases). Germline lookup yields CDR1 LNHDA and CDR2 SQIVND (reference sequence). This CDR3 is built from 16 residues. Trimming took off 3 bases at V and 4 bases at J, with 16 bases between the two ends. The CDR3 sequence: CASSIGVESYYNEQFF. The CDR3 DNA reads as TGTGCCAGTAGTATCGGGGTAGAAAGCTATTACAATGAGCAGTTCTTC.

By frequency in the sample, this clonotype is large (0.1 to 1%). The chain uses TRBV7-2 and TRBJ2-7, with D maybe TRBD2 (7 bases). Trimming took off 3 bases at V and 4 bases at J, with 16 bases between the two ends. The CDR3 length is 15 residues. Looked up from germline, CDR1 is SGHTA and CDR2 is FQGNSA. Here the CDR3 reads CASSFNSRGAYEQYF. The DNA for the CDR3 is TGTGCCAGCAGCTTTAATAGTCGGGGGGCATACGAGCAGTACTTC. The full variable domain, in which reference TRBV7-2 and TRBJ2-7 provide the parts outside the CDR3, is GAGVSQSPSNKVTEKGKDVELRCDPISGHTALYWYRQSLGQGLEFLIYFQGNSAPDKSGLPSDRFSAERTGGSVSTLTIQRTQQEDSAVYLCASSFNSRGAYEQYFGPGTRLTVT.

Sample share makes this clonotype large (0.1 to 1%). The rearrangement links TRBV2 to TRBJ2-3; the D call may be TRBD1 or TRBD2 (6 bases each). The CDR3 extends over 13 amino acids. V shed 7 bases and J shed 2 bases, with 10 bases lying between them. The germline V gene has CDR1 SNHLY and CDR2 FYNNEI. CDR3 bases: TGTGCCAGCAAGGGGGGATTCACAGATACGCAGTATTTT. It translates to CASKGGFTDTQYF.

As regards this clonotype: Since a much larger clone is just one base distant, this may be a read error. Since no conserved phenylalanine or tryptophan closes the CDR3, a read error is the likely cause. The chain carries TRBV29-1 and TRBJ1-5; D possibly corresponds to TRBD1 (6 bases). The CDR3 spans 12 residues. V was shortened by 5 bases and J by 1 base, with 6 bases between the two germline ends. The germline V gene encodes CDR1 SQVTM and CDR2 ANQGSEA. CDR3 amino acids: CSVTGSNQPQHL. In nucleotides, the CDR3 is TGCAGCGTTACAGGGAGCAATCAGCCCCAGCATTTA.